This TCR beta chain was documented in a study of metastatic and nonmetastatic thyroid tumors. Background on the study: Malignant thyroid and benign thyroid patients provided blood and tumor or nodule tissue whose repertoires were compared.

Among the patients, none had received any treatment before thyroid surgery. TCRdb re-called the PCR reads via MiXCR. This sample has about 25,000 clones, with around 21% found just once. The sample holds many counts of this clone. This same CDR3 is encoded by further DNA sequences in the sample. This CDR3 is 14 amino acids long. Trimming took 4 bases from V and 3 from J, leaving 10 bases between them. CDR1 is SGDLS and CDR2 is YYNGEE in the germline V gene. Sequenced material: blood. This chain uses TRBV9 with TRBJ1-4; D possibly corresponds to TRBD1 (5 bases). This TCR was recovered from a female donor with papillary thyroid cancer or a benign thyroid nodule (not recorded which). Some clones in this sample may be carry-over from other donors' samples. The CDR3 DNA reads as TGTGCCAGCAGCCCTGGGGACCCTAATGAAAAACTGTTTTTT. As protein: CASSPGDPNEKLFF.